The T cell receptor (beta chain) described here comes from a study of shared clonotypes between healthy human individuals. The CDR3 loop spans 14 amino acids. Trimming removed 3 bases from V and 10 bases from J; junction bases left unmatched: 7. Germline V gene sequence: CDR1 SGHRS, CDR2 YFSETQ. There are a few counts of this clone. At the deep level, the assay was run. What was sequenced on ten immunoSEQ deep assay plates was unsorted PBMC DNA. The protocol was immunoSEQ multiplex PCR, while the TCRdb copy is restricted to in-frame clones and leaves out a portion. The sample shows fewer than 550,000 clones, approximately 79% of them seen only once.

The chain has TRBV5-1 and TRBJ1-6, with TRBD1 identical over 7 bases. The sequence came from a middle-aged woman in good health. Some clones in this sample may be carry-over from other donors' samples. Sequencing was done on a sample of PBMCs. CDR3 protein: CASSSDRERSPLHF. In DNA, the CDR3 is TGCGCCAGCAGCTCTGACAGGGAACGCTCACCCCTCCACTTT.